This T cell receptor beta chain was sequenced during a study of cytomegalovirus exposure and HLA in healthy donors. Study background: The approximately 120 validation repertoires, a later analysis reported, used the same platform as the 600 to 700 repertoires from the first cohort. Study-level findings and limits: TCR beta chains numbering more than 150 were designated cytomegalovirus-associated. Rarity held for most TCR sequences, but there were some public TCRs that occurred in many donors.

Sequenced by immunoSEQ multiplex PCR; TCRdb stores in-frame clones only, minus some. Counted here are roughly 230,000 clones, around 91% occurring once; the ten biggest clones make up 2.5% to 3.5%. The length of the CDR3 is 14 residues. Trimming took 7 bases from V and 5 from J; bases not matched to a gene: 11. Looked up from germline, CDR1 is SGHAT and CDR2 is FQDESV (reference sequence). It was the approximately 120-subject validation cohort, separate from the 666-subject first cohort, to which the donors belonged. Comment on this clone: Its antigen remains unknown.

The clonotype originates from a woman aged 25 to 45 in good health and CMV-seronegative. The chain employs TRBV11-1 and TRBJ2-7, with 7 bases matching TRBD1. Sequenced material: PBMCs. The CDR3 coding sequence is TGTGCCAGCACCCTATTAGACAGGGCCCACGAGCAGTACTTC. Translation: CASTLLDRAHEQYF.